Sequencing of this T cell receptor (beta chain) was carried out in a study of T-cell memory formation after mild COVID-19. General observations from the study: Pre-infection memory carried some responding clones, suggesting that cross-reactive memory joined.

TCRdb re-analysed the 5' RACE reads in MiXCR, keeping a single row per CDR3 protein. The sample consists of over 350,000 distinct CDR3 sequences, 20% to 25% of them appearing once. CDR1 is LNHNV and CDR2 is YYDKDF in the germline V gene (reference sequence). The J segment lost 4 bases and the V segment lost 1 base, leaving 2 bases of the junction unmatched. CDR3 size: 15 residues. Points on this clonotype: Its target is unknown.

The receptor was isolated from an adult woman who had mild COVID-19 (a few samples of this study predate the infection). Cell type and time point are not known. The chain has TRBV15 and TRBJ2-1; TRBD1 matches at 9 bases. Sequencing was performed on PBMCs or a T cell subset sorted from them (not recorded which). The DNA of the CDR3 is TGTGCCACCAGCAGAGCACAGGGGGCGTACAATGAGCAGTTCTTC. As protein: CATSRAQGAYNEQFF.